Sequencing of this TCR beta chain was carried out in a study of blood T cell repertoires in COVID-19. The assay was immunoSEQ multiplex PCR, and TCRdb's table has in-frame clones only and misses some. The sample shows tens of thousands of clones, roughly 90% of them seen only once. This clone was detected only a few times. Germline CDR1 is DFQATT and CDR2 is SNEGSKA (reference sequence). The CDR3 runs 12 residues. The V end was cut by 3 bases, the J end by 9 bases, with 12 bases between. This sequence joins TRBV20-1 and TRBJ2-1; D not certain. This TCR came from a human donor in a cohort sampled during active COVID-19. Specimen: peripheral blood. DNA for the CDR3: TGCAGTGCTAGTGTCGCCCGGGTTGAGCAGTTCTTC. This sequence encodes CSASVARVEQFF.